One sample yielded the 8 T cell receptor beta chains listed below, sequenced in a study of T cell responses to AZD1222 COVID-19 vaccine. This table comes from immunoSEQ multiplex PCR, and its TCRdb copy is limited to in-frame clones, with some not included. The sample consists of 100,000 to 130,000 clones, 85% to 90% of them appearing once. The sample in question was peripheral blood, obtained on day 0 of AZD1222 vaccination. These receptors originate from an adult in good health.

The J gene is TRBJ1-4, the V gene TRBV29-1; D is perhaps TRBD1 (5 bases). The CDR3 extends over 12 amino acids. Looked up from germline, CDR1 is SQVTM and CDR2 is ANQGSEA. V lost 0 bases and J 12 bases, leaving 11 bases between the germline ends. The CDR3 DNA follows: TGCAGCGTTGAAGATTGGGGCGAGGAACTGTTTTTT. Amino acid sequence: CSVEDWGEELFF. Full variable domain (remainder filled in from reference TRBV29-1 and TRBJ1-4): SAVISQKPSRDICQRGTSLTIQCQVDSQVTMMFWYRQQPGQSLTLIATANQGSEATYESGFVIDKFPISRPNLTFSTLTVSNMSPEDSSIYLCSVEDWGEELFFGSGTQLSVL.

The chain couples TRBV19 to TRBJ2-7, with D tentatively TRBD1 (6 bases). V shed 5 bases and J shed 4 bases, with 18 bases lying between them. This CDR3 has 15 amino acids. The germline gives CDR1 LNHDA, CDR2 SQIVND (reference sequence). The CDR3 protein is CASSLGLGAWYEQYF. The CDR3 DNA is TGTGCCAGTAGTCTGGGTTTGGGGGCATGGTACGAGCAGTACTTC. The entire variable domain, with the rest obtained from reference TRBV19 and TRBJ2-7, is as follows: DGGITQSPKYLFRKEGQNVTLSCEQNLNHDAMYWYRQDPGQGLRLIYYSQIVNDFQKGDIAEGYSVSREKKESFPLTVTSAQKNPTAFYLCASSLGLGAWYEQYFGPGTRLTVT.

V is TRBV10-1 and J is TRBJ1-2; D is ambiguous. The ends were cut back, 4 bases at V and 0 bases at J, with 12 bases in the middle. Germline V gene sequence: CDR1 WNHNN, CDR2 SYGVQD (reference sequence). This CDR3 comprises 15 residues. Here the CDR3 reads CASSGGVGPNYGYTF. The CDR3 nucleotides are TGCGCCAGCAGTGGTGGGGTCGGCCCTAACTATGGCTACACCTTC.

The CDR3 spells CASRRQSNQPQHF. The CDR3 DNA reads as TGTGCCAGCAGAAGACAGAGCAATCAGCCCCAGCATTTT. This chain joins TRBV6-5 and TRBJ1-5; tentatively, D is TRBD1 (5 bases). V lost 6 bases to trimming and J lost 1 base, with 7 bases between them. Germline CDR1 is MNHEY and CDR2 is SVGAGI. The CDR3 runs to 13 residues.

The rearrangement uses TRBV27 and TRBJ2-1; 9 bases agree with TRBD1. Germline assignment: CDR1 MNHEY and CDR2 SMNVEV (reference sequence). The junction had 15 bases not matched to a gene; V was cut back by 5 bases and J by 4 bases. The CDR3 runs 18 residues. As DNA, the CDR3 is TGTGCCAGCAGTACTATCGGTGGGGGACAGGGCCATTACAATGAGCAGTTCTTC. Its protein product is CASSTIGGGQGHYNEQFF.

This clone was seen a few times. The CDR3 sequence is CAWSVPGTGNTIYF. The CDR3 DNA reads as TGTGCCTGGAGTGTACCGGGAACTGGAAACACCATATATTTT. The rearrangement uses TRBV30 and TRBJ1-3; D remains ambiguous. The CDR3 contains 14 residues. Per the germline V gene, CDR1 is GTSNPN and CDR2 is SVGIG (reference sequence). V lost 0 bases and J lost 2, with 8 bases in between.

The chain couples TRBV13 to TRBJ1-1; possibly TRBD1 for D (6 bases). The CDR3 is 15 residues long. CDR1 PRHDT and CDR2 FYEKMQ come from the germline V gene (reference sequence). Between the trimmed V and J ends, which lost 7 bases and 1 base, there was a span of 16 bases. The CDR3: CASNPTGRGNTEAFF. DNA of the CDR3: TGTGCCAGCAACCCTACAGGGAGGGGGAACACTGAAGCTTTCTTT.

For the CDR3, the DNA is TGTGCCAGCAGCCTAAGGGTTGGGACTCACGAGCAGTACTTC. Amino acid sequence: CASSLRVGTHEQYF. The chain has TRBV5-4 and TRBJ2-7; maybe TRBD2 (6 bases). The V end lost 4 bases, the J end lost 5 bases, and 16 bases lay between the germline ends. Germline CDR1 SGHNT, CDR2 YYREEE (reference sequence). CDR3 length: 14 amino acids.